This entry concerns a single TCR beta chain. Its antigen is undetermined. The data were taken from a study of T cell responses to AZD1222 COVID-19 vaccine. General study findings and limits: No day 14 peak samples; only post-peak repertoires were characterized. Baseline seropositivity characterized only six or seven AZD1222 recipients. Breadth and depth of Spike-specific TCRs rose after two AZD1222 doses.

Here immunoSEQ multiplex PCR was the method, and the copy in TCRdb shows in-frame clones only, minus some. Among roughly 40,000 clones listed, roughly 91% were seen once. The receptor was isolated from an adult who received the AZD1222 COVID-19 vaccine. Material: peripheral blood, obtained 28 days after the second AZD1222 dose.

The CDR3 region is CASSVGQGSSAGGNTIYF. The CDR3 bases are TGTGCCAGCAGCGTCGGACAGGGATCGTCCGCGGGTGGAAACACCATATATTTT. This rearrangement joins TRBV9 to TRBJ1-3, with 8 bases matching TRBD1. CDR1 is SGDLS and CDR2 is YYNGEE in the germline V gene. This CDR3 contains 18 residues. V dropped 2 bases and J dropped 3; count of bases not matched to a gene: 13.